This TCR beta chain derives from a study of cytomegalovirus exposure and HLA in healthy donors. Sequencing was performed with immunoSEQ multiplex PCR; in TCRdb, only in-frame clones are kept and a portion is missing. The sample includes 150,000 to 200,000 clones, roughly nine tenths seen only once; the top ten take under 4.5%. There are 16 residues in the CDR3. The germline gives CDR1 SEHNR, CDR2 FQNEAQ (reference sequence). V shed 4 bases and J 6 bases; nucleotides not matched to a gene: 11. The gene calls are TRBV7-9 and TRBJ2-7, with 11 bases that match TRBD2. The receptor was derived from a man between 18 and 29 years old in good health and CMV-seropositive. Sequencing input: PBMCs. DNA for the CDR3: TGTGCCAGCAGCTCCTCACTAGCGGGAGTTGATTTCGAGCAGTACTTC. It specifies CASSSSLAGVDFEQYF. Based on the CDR3 plus reference TRBV7-9 and TRBJ2-7, the full variable domain is DTGVSQNPRHKITKRGQNVTFRCDPISEHNRLYWYRQTLGQGPEFLTYFQNEAQLEKSRLLSDRFSAERPKGSFSTLEIQRTEQGDSAMYLCASSSSLAGVDFEQYFGPGTRLTVT.